What follows are 28 T cell receptor beta chains derived from one specimen sequenced in a study of shared clonotypes between healthy human individuals. Terminally differentiated effector memory CD45RA+ cells were left out of the naive CD8 fraction, which was CD45RO-negative and positively selected for CCR7. Profiled with immunoSEQ multiplex PCR; TCRdb holds only in-frame clones, not every one. The sample shows about 700,000 clones, about 91% of them seen only once. Specimen: naive CD8+ T cells sorted from blood. The receptors were sampled from a man aged 25-40 years in good health.

This clone was detected once. This sequence joins TRBV15 and TRBJ2-7, with D perhaps matching TRBD2 (6 bases). The germline CDR1 and CDR2 sequences are LNHNV and YYDKDF (reference sequence). The CDR3 loop spans 14 amino acids. V lost 1 base to trimming and J lost 3 bases, with 10 bases between them. The CDR3 DNA is TGTGCCACCAGCAGAGTAGTTAGCGGCTACGAGCAGTACTTC. Encoded protein: CATSRVVSGYEQYF.

The V call is TRBV29-1, the J call TRBJ2-1; 7 bases fit TRBD1. This CDR3 is built from 17 residues. The germline gives CDR1 SQVTM, CDR2 ANQGSEA. Trimming at V came to 3 bases and at J to 2 bases, leaving 13 bases not matched to a gene. This CDR3 is CSVEGPPEGATYNEQFF. The DNA for the CDR3 is TGCAGCGTTGAGGGCCCCCCCGAGGGGGCGACCTACAATGAGCAGTTCTTC.

The chain uses TRBV6-5 and TRBJ2-4, with unresolved D. Deletions cut 5 bases from V and 10 bases from J, with 9 bases between. CDR3 length: 11 amino acids. Germline-derived CDR1 and CDR2 are MNHEY and SVGAGI. CDR3 region: CASSGLGIQYF. CDR3 nucleotide sequence: TGTGCCAGCAGTGGCTTAGGGATTCAGTACTTC.

The rearrangement uses TRBV10-2 and TRBJ2-6; D gene ambiguous. This CDR3 has 16 residues. V lost 0 bases to trimming and J lost 1 base, with 7 bases between them. The germline V gene encodes CDR1 WSHSY and CDR2 SAAADI. The CDR3 protein is CASSESVTSGANVLTF. In DNA form, the CDR3 reads TGCGCCAGCAGTGAGTCGGTTACTTCTGGGGCCAACGTCCTGACTTTC.

This clone showed up just once. V and J are TRBV9 and TRBJ2-7, with 11 bases lining up with TRBD2. CDR1 SGDLS and CDR2 YYNGEE come from the germline V gene. The V and J ends lost 2 bases and 5 bases, in that order; junction bases with no gene match: 9. The CDR3 has 16 amino acids. The chain's CDR3 is CASSVSGRADGDEQYF. The CDR3 nucleotides read TGTGCCAGCAGCGTTAGCGGGAGGGCCGATGGCGACGAGCAGTACTTC.

The J gene is TRBJ1-1, the V gene TRBV28, with D unclear. The CDR3 is made up of 14 amino acids. V lost 5 bases, J lost 0 bases, and 10 bases lay in between. Germline V CDR1 and CDR2: MDHEN, SYDVKM. CDR3 sequence: CASSPRLMNTEAFF. The CDR3 DNA reads TGTGCCAGCAGTCCAAGGCTTATGAACACTGAAGCTTTCTTT.

The gene calls are TRBV5-1 and TRBJ2-1; D possibly uses TRBD1 or TRBD2 (5 bases each). Trimming stripped 5 bases from V and 7 bases from J, with 25 bases between. Germline lookup yields CDR1 SGHRS and CDR2 YFSETQ. The CDR3 sequence is 17 residues long. The CDR3, as DNA: TGCGCCAGCAGGACGACTTCGGGGACCAGGACTGATAATGAGCAGTTCTTC. It yields the protein CASRTTSGTRTDNEQFF.

The chain recombines TRBV15 with TRBJ1-1, with D unclear. The CDR3 covers 11 residues. V lost 1 base and J 8 bases, leaving 5 bases between the germline ends. CDR1 is LNHNV, CDR2 YYDKDF, per germline (reference sequence). CDR3 nucleotide sequence: TGTGCCACCAGCAGAGGGACGGAAGCTTTCTTT. Translation gives CATSRGTEAFF.

The V and J genes are TRBV19 and TRBJ2-2; D possibly matches TRBD1 or TRBD2 (5 bases each). The CDR3 is 16 amino acids. CDR1 is LNHDA, CDR2 SQIVND, per germline (reference sequence). The V gene lost 6 bases and the J gene lost 7 bases, with 21 bases spanning the gap. This CDR3 reads CASRLDEGPRDGELFF. In DNA form, the CDR3 reads TGTGCCAGTAGGCTGGATGAGGGACCGAGGGACGGGGAGCTGTTTTTT.

The chain couples TRBV7-2 to TRBJ2-1; 7 bases are a match to TRBD2. This CDR3 region has 14 residues. Germline CDR1 and CDR2: SGHTA and FQGNSA. Trimming removed 4 bases from V and 10 bases from J; junction bases left unmatched: 10. The CDR3 DNA follows: TGTGCCAGCAGCTCCCAGCCGGGGGGAAGGGAGCAGTTCTTC. Translating it yields CASSSQPGGREQFF.

This clone was seen a handful of times. The chain uses TRBV29-1 and TRBJ1-2; D might be TRBD1 (5 bases). The CDR3 runs to 13 residues. Trimming removed 3 bases from V and 4 bases from J, with 12 bases in between. The V gene's germline CDR1 is SQVTM and CDR2 ANQGSEA. The CDR3 here is CSVDQDRSYGYTF. DNA of the CDR3: TGCAGCGTTGACCAAGACAGATCCTATGGCTACACCTTC.

The rearrangement uses TRBV10-3 and TRBJ1-1, with no clear D. Trimming took off 2 bases at V and 2 bases at J, with 6 bases between the two ends. Germline CDR1 is ENHRY and CDR2 is SYGVKD. There are 13 residues in the CDR3. CDR3 nucleotides: TGTGCCATCAGTGAGGGCAGTAACACTGAAGCTTTCTTT. This gives the protein CAISEGSNTEAFF.

This rearrangement joins TRBV6-1 to TRBJ2-2; TRBD2 matches 7 bases. V gave up 2 bases and J gave up 0 bases; unmatched junction bases: 3. The CDR3 is 16 residues long. Germline V gene data show CDR1 as MNHNS and CDR2 as SASEGT. CDR3 sequence reads: CASSETSVANTGELFF. The CDR3 DNA reads as TGTGCCAGCAGTGAAACTAGCGTAGCGAACACCGGGGAGCTGTTTTTT.

The V and J genes are TRBV9 and TRBJ2-7, with D maybe TRBD1 (6 bases). Germline-derived CDR1 and CDR2 are SGDLS and YYNGEE. V was clipped by 0 bases and J by 2 bases, with 12 bases between them. The CDR3 has 15 residues. The CDR3 loop reads CASSVGDNDTYEQYF. DNA for the CDR3: TGTGCCAGCAGCGTAGGGGACAATGACACCTACGAGCAGTACTTC.

This clone is medium-sized by share. The chain carries TRBV13 and TRBJ2-2; maybe TRBD1 (5 bases). Trimming took off 0 bases at V and 7 bases at J, with 9 bases between the two ends. Germline V gene lookup returns CDR1 PRHDT and CDR2 FYEKMQ (reference sequence). This CDR3 contains 14 residues. CDR3 region: CASSLGQGFGELFF. In nucleotides, the CDR3 is TGTGCCAGCAGCTTAGGCCAGGGCTTCGGGGAGCTGTTTTTT.

This rearrangement joins TRBV2 to TRBJ2-7, with a tentative D call TRBD2 (6 bases). Germline V lookup: CDR1 SNHLY, CDR2 FYNNEI. The CDR3 spans 15 residues. Trimming took off 1 base at V and 2 bases at J, with 12 bases between the two ends. The CDR3 spells CASSEVAGSAYEQYF. CDR3 sequence (DNA): TGTGCCAGCAGTGAAGTGGCGGGGAGTGCCTACGAGCAGTACTTC.

This sequence joins TRBV7-9 and TRBJ1-4; TRBD1 matches at 7 bases. Germline-derived CDR1 and CDR2 are SEHNR and FQNEAQ (reference sequence). Trimming cost V 4 bases and J 5 bases; bases outside gene matches: 7. The CDR3 loop spans 15 amino acids. The CDR3 sequence: CASSSLDRRNEKLFF. The CDR3 nucleotides are TGTGCCAGCAGCTCATTGGACAGGAGAAATGAAAAACTGTTTTTT.

The V gene is TRBV5-1, the J gene TRBJ2-7, with 12 bases matching TRBD2. Germline trimming cut 0 bases from V and 4 bases from J; bases unmatched to any gene: 2. Looked up from germline, CDR1 is SGHRS and CDR2 is YFSETQ. This CDR3 contains 15 residues. The DNA for the CDR3 is TGCGCCAGCAGCTTGGGACTAGCGGGAGAGTACGAGCAGTACTTC. Amino acids: CASSLGLAGEYEQYF.

This clone appeared a single time. In nucleotides, the CDR3 is TGCGCCAGCAGCCTCCGGAGGAGCTCCTACAATGAGCAGTTCTTC. Amino acids: CASSLRRSSYNEQFF. The chain combines TRBV10-2 with TRBJ2-1; TRBD2 might be the D (5 bases). The CDR3 sequence is 15 residues long. The V end was cut by 6 bases, the J end by 0 bases, with 12 bases between. Germline-derived CDR1 and CDR2 are WSHSY and SAAADI.

This rearrangement joins TRBV7-6 to TRBJ2-1; no reliable D call. The CDR3 loop spans 16 amino acids. Germline loops: CDR1 SGHVS, CDR2 FNYEAQ. Trimming took 5 bases from V and 0 from J, leaving 14 bases between them. For the CDR3, the DNA is TGTGCCAGCAGCAAAAACGTGGCCTCCTCCTACAATGAGCAGTTCTTC. Translated: CASSKNVASSYNEQFF.

The chain couples TRBV10-2 to TRBJ2-1; tentatively, D is TRBD2 (5 bases). Germline CDR1 reads WSHSY; CDR2 reads SAAADI. The CDR3 has 10 amino acids. V gave up 8 bases and J gave up 7 bases, with 6 bases separating them. CDR3 protein: CASGGNEQFF. DNA for the CDR3: TGCGCCAGCGGAGGAAATGAGCAGTTCTTC.

This clone was counted a single time. V usage is TRBV7-9 and J usage is TRBJ2-7; perhaps TRBD1 as D (6 bases). V lost 1 base and J 2 bases, leaving 15 bases between the germline ends. Germline loops: CDR1 SEHNR, CDR2 FQNEAQ (reference sequence). The CDR3 is 16 residues long. Here the CDR3 DNA reads TGTGCCAGCAGCTTAGAATCCGGACAGACTACCTACGAGCAGTACTTC. Residues: CASSLESGQTTYEQYF. Combining the CDR3 with reference TRBV7-9 and TRBJ2-7 gives the whole variable domain DTGVSQNPRHKITKRGQNVTFRCDPISEHNRLYWYRQTLGQGPEFLTYFQNEAQLEKSRLLSDRFSAERPKGSFSTLEIQRTEQGDSAMYLCASSLESGQTTYEQYFGPGTRLTVT.

V is TRBV4-1 and J is TRBJ2-2, with D tentatively TRBD1 or TRBD2 (5 bases each). Per the germline V gene, CDR1 is MGHRA and CDR2 is YSYEKL. V lost 1 base and J 6 bases, leaving 9 bases between the germline ends. The CDR3 contains 14 residues. The CDR3 here is CASSQVWGSGELFF. The CDR3 DNA is TGCGCCAGCAGCCAAGTTTGGGGGTCCGGGGAGCTGTTTTTT.

The chain has TRBV30 and TRBJ2-7; 9 bases are a match to TRBD1. CDR3 length equals 16 residues. Per the germline V gene, CDR1 is GTSNPN and CDR2 is SVGIG (reference sequence). The V segment lost 2 bases and the J segment 4 bases; nucleotides outside the gene matches: 12. CDR3 DNA: TGTGCCTGGAGTAAGGGGACAGGGTTTCCCCAATACGAGCAGTACTTC. Translating it yields CAWSKGTGFPQYEQYF.

The genes are TRBV4-3 and TRBJ2-7; TRBD1 is a possible D gene (7 bases). The germline V and J ends were trimmed by 3 bases and 3 bases, with 15 bases remaining between them. The CDR3 extends over 15 amino acids. Germline loops: CDR1 LGHNA, CDR2 YSLEER. The CDR3 loop reads CASSHRTGGDYEQYF. The CDR3 DNA is TGCGCCAGCAGCCACCGGACAGGAGGGGACTACGAGCAGTACTTC.

This clone was counted once. The chain uses TRBV9 and TRBJ2-2, with a weak D call TRBD1 (5 bases). With 3 bases removed from V and 3 bases from J, the gap between germline ends came to 18 bases. Per germline, CDR1 SGDLS and CDR2 YYNGEE. CDR3 length: 17 amino acids. The CDR3 DNA sequence: TGTGCCAGCAGCGAGCCCCAGGGCGGTGGTCACACCGGGGAGCTGTTTTTT. Its translation is CASSEPQGGGHTGELFF.

The CDR3 loop reads CASSKRGQETQYF. The CDR3 nucleotides read TGTGCCAGCAGTAAGCGGGGACAAGAGACCCAGTACTTC. V usage is TRBV28 and J usage is TRBJ2-5; 7 bases agree with TRBD2. CDR1 and CDR2 from the germline V gene are MDHEN and SYDVKM. V lost 5 bases to trimming and J lost 2 bases; unmatched junction nucleotides: 2. CDR3 length: 13 residues. Full variable domain (rest looked up from reference TRBV28 and TRBJ2-5): DVKVTQSSRYLVKRTGEKVFLECVQDMDHENMFWYRQDPGLGLRLIYFSYDVKMKEKGDIPEGYSVSREKKERFSLILESASTNQTSMYLCASSKRGQETQYFGPGTRLLVL.

The genes are TRBV19 and TRBJ2-1, with 9 bases matching TRBD1. Germline V gives CDR1 LNHDA, CDR2 SQIVND (reference sequence). The CDR3 is 13 residues long. J gave up 7 bases and V 5 bases, and 3 bases lay outside the gene matches. DNA for the CDR3: TGTGCCAGTAGTTTCGACAGGGGGAATGAGCAGTTCTTC. Translated: CASSFDRGNEQFF.